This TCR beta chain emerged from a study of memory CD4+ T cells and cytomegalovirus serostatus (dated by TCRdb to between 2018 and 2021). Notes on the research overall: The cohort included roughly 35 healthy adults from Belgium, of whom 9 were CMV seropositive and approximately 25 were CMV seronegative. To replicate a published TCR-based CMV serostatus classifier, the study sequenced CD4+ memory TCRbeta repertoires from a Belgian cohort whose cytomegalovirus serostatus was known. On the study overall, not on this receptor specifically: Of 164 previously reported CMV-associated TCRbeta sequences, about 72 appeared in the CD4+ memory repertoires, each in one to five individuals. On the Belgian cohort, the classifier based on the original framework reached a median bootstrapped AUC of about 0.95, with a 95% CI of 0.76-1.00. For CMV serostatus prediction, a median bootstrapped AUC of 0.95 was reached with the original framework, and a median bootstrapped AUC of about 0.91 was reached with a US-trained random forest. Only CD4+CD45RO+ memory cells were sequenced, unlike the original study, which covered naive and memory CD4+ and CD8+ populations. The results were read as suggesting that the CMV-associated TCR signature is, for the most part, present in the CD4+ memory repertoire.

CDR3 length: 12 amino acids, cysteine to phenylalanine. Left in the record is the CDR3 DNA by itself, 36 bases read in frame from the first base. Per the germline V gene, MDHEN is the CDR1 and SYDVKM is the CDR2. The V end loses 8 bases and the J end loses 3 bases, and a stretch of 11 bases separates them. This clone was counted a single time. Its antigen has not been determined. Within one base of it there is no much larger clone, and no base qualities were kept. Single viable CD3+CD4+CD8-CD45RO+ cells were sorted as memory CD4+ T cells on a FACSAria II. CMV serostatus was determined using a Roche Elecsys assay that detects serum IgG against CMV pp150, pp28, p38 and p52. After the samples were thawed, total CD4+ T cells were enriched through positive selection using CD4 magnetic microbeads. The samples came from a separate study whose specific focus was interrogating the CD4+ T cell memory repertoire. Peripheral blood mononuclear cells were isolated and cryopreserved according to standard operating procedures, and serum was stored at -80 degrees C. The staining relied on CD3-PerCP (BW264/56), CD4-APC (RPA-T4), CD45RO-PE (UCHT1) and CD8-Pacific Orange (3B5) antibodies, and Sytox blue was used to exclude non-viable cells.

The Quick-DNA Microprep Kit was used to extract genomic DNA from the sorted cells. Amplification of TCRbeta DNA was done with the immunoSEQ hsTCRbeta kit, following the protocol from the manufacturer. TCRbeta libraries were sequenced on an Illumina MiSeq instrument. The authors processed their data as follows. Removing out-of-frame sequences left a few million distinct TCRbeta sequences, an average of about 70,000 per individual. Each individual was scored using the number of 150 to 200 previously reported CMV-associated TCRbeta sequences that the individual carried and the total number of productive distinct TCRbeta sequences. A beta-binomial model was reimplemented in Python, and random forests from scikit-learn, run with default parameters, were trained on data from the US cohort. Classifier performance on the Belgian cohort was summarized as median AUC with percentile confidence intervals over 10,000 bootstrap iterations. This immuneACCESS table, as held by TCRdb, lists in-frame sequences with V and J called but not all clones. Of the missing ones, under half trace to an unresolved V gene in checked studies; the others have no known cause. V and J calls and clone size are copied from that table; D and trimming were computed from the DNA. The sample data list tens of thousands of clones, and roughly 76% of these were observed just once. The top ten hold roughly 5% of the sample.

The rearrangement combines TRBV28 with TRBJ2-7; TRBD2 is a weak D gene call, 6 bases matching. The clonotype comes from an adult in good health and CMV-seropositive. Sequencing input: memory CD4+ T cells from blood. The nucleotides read TGTGCCAGCGGGGTGGGGGGCTACGAGCAGTACTTC. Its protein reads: CASGVGGYEQYF. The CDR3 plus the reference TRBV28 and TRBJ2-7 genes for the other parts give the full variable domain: DVKVTQSSRYLVKRTGEKVFLECVQDMDHENMFWYRQDPGLGLRLIYFSYDVKMKEKGDIPEGYSVSREKKERFSLILESASTNQTSMYLCASGVGGYEQYFGPGTRLTVT.